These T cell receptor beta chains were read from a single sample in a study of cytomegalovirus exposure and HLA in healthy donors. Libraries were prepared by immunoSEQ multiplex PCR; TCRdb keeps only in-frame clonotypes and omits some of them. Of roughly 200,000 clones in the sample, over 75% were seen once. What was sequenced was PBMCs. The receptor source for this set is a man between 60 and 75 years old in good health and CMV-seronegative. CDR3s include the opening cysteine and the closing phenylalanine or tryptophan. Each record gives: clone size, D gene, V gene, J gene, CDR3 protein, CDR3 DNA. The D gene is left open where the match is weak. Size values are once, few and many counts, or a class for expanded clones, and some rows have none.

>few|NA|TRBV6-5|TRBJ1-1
CASSSKGVRTEAFF
TGTGCCAGCAGTTCCAAGGGGGTGAGGACTGAAGCTTTCTTT
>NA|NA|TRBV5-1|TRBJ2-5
CASRAQGGTLQETQYF
TGCGCCAGCAGAGCACAGGGAGGGACCCTCCAAGAGACCCAGTACTTC
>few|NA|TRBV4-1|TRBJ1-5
CASSQSGQSNQPQHF
TGCGCCAGCAGCCAGAGCGGACAGTCCAATCAGCCCCAGCATTTT
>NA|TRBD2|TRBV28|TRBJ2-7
CASSGTSGTYEQYF
TGTGCCAGCAGCGGGACTAGCGGAACCTACGAGCAGTACTTC
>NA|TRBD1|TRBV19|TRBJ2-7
CASSLIRDRDYEQYF
TGTGCCAGTAGTCTCATCCGGGACAGGGACTACGAGCAGTACTTC
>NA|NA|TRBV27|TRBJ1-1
CASSRGRRNTEAFF
TGTGCCAGCAGCCGCGGGAGACGGAACACTGAAGCTTTCTTT
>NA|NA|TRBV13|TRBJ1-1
CASSSPRAANTEAFF
TGTGCCAGCAGCTCTCCGCGGGCGGCGAACACTGAAGCTTTCTTT
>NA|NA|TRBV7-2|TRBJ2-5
CASTPSAYQETQYF
TGTGCCAGCACCCCTTCCGCGTACCAAGAGACCCAGTACTTC
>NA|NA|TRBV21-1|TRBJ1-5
CASSKVNRAVDNQPQHF
TGTGCCAGCAGCAAAGTTAACAGGGCAGTGGACAATCAGCCCCAGCATTTT
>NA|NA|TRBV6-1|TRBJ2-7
CASSEGFEQVYEQYF
TGTGCCAGCAGTGAGGGCTTTGAACAGGTCTACGAGCAGTACTTC
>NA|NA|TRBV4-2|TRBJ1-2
CASSQRTGYGYPF
TGTGCCAGCAGCCAACGGACGGGATATGGCTACCCCTTC
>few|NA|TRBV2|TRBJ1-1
CASTRNTEAFF
TGTGCCAGCACGCGGAACACTGAAGCTTTCTTT
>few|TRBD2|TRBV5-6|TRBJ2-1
CASSSRLAGGYNEQFF
TGTGCCAGCAGCTCGAGGCTAGCGGGGGGCTACAATGAGCAGTTCTTC
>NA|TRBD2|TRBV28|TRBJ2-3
CASSLGRLAADTQYF
TGTGCCAGCAGTTTGGGTCGACTAGCCGCAGATACGCAGTATTTT
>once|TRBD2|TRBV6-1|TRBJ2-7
CASSGFTSGTSYEQYF
TGTGCCAGCAGTGGGTTTACTAGCGGGACGTCCTACGAGCAGTACTTC
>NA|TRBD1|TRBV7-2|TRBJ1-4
CASSFSGGQGGKLFF
TGTGCCAGCAGCTTCTCAGGGGGGCAGGGTGGAAAACTGTTTTTT
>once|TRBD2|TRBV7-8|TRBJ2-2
CASSTTTSGGASTGELFF
TGTGCCAGCAGCACCACTACTAGCGGGGGGGCCAGCACCGGGGAGCTGTTTTTT
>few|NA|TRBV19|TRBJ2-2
CASSIGRQGTGELFF
TGTGCCAGTAGTATCGGTAGGCAGGGGACCGGGGAGCTGTTTTTT
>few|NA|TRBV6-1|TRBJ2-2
CASRYEGDTGELFF
TGTGCCAGCAGATACGAGGGAGATACCGGGGAGCTGTTTTTT
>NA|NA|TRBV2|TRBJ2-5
CASSEQGGGETQYF
TGTGCCAGCAGTGAACAGGGGGGCGGGGAGACCCAGTACTTC
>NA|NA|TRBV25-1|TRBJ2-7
CASSTRGNYEQYF
TGTGCCAGCAGTACCCGGGGGAACTACGAGCAGTACTTC
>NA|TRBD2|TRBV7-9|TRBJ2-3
CASSLSGRATDTQYF
TGTGCCAGCAGCTTAAGCGGGAGGGCCACAGATACGCAGTATTTT
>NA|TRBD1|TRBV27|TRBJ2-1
CASSLSRTGHNEQFF
TGTGCCAGCAGTTTATCTCGGACAGGACACAATGAGCAGTTCTTC
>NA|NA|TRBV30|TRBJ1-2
CAGQFRGQANYGYTF
TGTGCCGGACAGTTCCGCGGACAAGCTAACTATGGCTACACCTTC
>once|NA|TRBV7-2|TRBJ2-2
CASSPRGGLNTGELFF
TGTGCCAGCAGCCCAAGGGGAGGTTTGAACACCGGGGAGCTGTTTTTT
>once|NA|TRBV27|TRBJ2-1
CASSPPGYNEQFF
TGTGCCAGCAGTCCTCCCGGCTACAATGAGCAGTTCTTC
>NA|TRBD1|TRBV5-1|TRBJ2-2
CASSVRQGNGELFF
TGCGCCAGCAGCGTCCGACAGGGCAACGGGGAGCTGTTTTTT
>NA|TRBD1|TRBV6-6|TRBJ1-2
CASSYLGQGALGGYTF
TGTGCCAGCAGTTACCTCGGACAGGGGGCGCTCGGGGGCTACACCTTC
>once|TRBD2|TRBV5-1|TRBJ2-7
CASSLEGGLALPSYEQYF
TGCGCCAGCAGCTTGGAAGGGGGACTAGCCCTACCCTCCTACGAGCAGTACTTC
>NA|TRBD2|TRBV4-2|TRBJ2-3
CASSRAGTSGTDTQYF
TGTGCCAGCAGCCGGGCCGGGACTAGCGGAACAGATACGCAGTATTTT
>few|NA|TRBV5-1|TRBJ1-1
CASSLVLGAATEAFF
TGCGCCAGCAGCTTGGTTCTGGGTGCGGCCACTGAAGCTTTCTTT
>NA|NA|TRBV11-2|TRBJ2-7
CASSFWTAYEQYF
TGTGCCAGCAGCTTCTGGACAGCCTACGAGCAGTACTTC
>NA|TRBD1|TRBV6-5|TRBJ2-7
CASSYYGTANYEQYF
TGTGCCAGCAGTTACTACGGGACAGCAAACTACGAGCAGTACTTC
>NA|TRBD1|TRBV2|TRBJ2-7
CASSDRGSSGEQYF
TGTGCCAGCAGCGACAGGGGTTCCTCCGGCGAGCAGTACTTC
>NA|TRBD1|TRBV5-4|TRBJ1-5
CASSDRGNQPQHF
TGTGCCAGCTCCGACAGGGGCAATCAGCCCCAGCATTTT
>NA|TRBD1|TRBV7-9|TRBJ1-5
CASSREGQGAPRYQPQHF
TGTGCCAGCAGCCGAGAGGGACAGGGGGCGCCAAGGTATCAGCCCCAGCATTTT
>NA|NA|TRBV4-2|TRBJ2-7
CASSLSITGSSYEQYF
TGTGCCAGCAGCTTATCTATTACAGGGAGCTCCTACGAGCAGTACTTC
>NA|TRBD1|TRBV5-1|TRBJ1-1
CASSVGQMNTEAFF
TGCGCCAGCAGCGTGGGACAGATGAACACTGAAGCTTTCTTT
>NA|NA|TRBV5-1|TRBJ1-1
CASTLQGHENTEAFF
TGCGCCAGCACCCTACAGGGACACGAGAACACTGAAGCTTTCTTT
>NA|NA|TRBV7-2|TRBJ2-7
CASSQTGYYEQYF
TGTGCCAGCAGCCAAACAGGGTACTACGAGCAGTACTTC
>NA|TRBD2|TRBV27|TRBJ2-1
CASGTSRNNEQFF
TGTGCCAGCGGGACTAGCAGAAACAATGAGCAGTTCTTC
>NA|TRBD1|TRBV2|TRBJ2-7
CASSESPGGNEQYF
TGTGCCAGCAGTGAAAGTCCAGGGGGAAACGAGCAGTACTTC
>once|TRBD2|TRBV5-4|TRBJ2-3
CASSLPGGGTQYF
TGTGCCAGCAGCTTACCCGGGGGGGGGACGCAGTATTTT
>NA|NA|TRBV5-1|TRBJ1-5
CASSFDTDQPQHF
TGCGCCAGCAGCTTTGACACCGATCAGCCCCAGCATTTT
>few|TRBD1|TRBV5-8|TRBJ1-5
CASSLGTGSQPQHF
TGTGCCAGCAGCTTGGGGACAGGGAGTCAGCCCCAGCATTTT
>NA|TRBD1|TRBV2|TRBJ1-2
CASSRQGARYGYTF
TGTGCCAGCAGTCGCCAGGGGGCCCGCTATGGCTACACCTTC
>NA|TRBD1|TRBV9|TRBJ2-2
CASSLPGTDVSTGELFF
TGTGCCAGCAGCCTACCCGGGACAGATGTTTCCACCGGGGAGCTGTTTTTT
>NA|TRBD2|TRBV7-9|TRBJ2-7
CASSSIGTSGSPSYEQYF
TGTGCCAGCAGCTCAATCGGGACTAGCGGGAGCCCCTCCTACGAGCAGTACTTC
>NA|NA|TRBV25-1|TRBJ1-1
CASSELVGQGTFF
NA
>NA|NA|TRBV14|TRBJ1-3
CASSQDRSGRGGNTIYF
TGTGCCAGCAGCCAAGATCGGTCGGGGAGAGGTGGAAACACCATATATTTT
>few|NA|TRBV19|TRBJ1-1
CASSTSGPGGTEAFF
TGTGCCAGTAGTACCAGCGGGCCGGGGGGAACTGAAGCTTTCTTT
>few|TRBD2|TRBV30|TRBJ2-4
CAWSATSGRNIQYF
TGTGCCTGGAGTGCCACTAGCGGACGGAACATTCAGTACTTC
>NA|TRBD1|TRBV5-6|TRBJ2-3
CASSGTGLDTQYF
TGTGCCAGCAGCGGGACAGGGCTTGATACGCAGTATTTT
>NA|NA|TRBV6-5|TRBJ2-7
CASRARGGGSYEQYF
TGTGCCAGCAGGGCCCGGGGAGGGGGTTCCTACGAGCAGTACTTC